These 6 T cell receptor beta chains share one sample of origin, sequenced in a study of human T cells and chemical hapten exposure. TCRdb reprocessed the RACE reads with MiXCR, giving one entry per CDR3 protein. The sample lists a few hundred thousand distinct CDR3 sequences, 6% to 7% seen once, with about 5.4% in the top ten. Time point given: patch test 2, 6 weeks after DPC sensitization. Described treatment: therapeutic diphenylcyclopropenone sensitization with weekly scalp DPC. Sequenced material: whole blood, taken in connection with sensitization to the hapten diphenylcyclopropenone (DPC). These receptors all come from a woman aged 18-29 years with alopecia areata. Some clones in this sample may be carry-over from other donors' samples.

This clonotype was seen more than once but under ten times. The gene calls are TRBV5-1 and TRBJ1-2, with 7 bases that match TRBD1. CDR1 is SGHRS, CDR2 YFSETQ, per germline. The junction had 7 bases not matched to a gene; V was cut back by 0 bases and J by 5 bases. The CDR3 contains 15 residues. CDR3 bases: TGCGCCAGCAGCTTGGACCTGCAGGGGGTTTATGGCTACACCTTC. Translating gives CASSLDLQGVYGYTF.

The genes are TRBV20-1 and TRBJ2-5; 7 bases fit TRBD2. CDR1 is DFQATT and CDR2 is SNEGSKA in the germline V gene (reference sequence). V shed 0 bases and J 5 bases; nucleotides not matched to a gene: 9. The CDR3 totals 15 residues. In DNA form, the CDR3 reads TGCAGTGCTAGAGATCCGGCGGGGGAAGGGGAGACCCAGTACTTC. Encoded protein: CSARDPAGEGETQYF.

V and J are TRBV7-2 and TRBJ2-1, with D perhaps assigned TRBD1 or TRBD2 (6 bases each). Germline loops: CDR1 SGHTA, CDR2 FQGNSA. The V end lost 6 bases, the J end lost 10 bases, and 16 bases lay between the germline ends. CDR3 length equals 13 residues. This chain's CDR3 is CASSRRGAGEQFF. The CDR3 DNA reads TGTGCCAGCAGTCGAAGGGGGGCAGGGGAGCAGTTCTTC.

This clonotype appeared many times. The chain combines TRBV10-3 with TRBJ2-7; D gene unclear. With 0 bases removed from V and 0 bases from J, the gap between germline ends came to 6 bases. CDR1 ENHRY and CDR2 SYGVKD come from the germline V gene. There are 14 residues in the CDR3. As DNA, the CDR3 is TGTGCCATCAGTGAGTCGACAAGCTCCTACGAGCAGTACTTC. Encoded protein: CAISESTSSYEQYF.

In its sample, this clonotype was seen many times. This chain uses TRBV1 with TRBJ1-4; TRBD1 is the table's D call, not checked against the DNA. TRBV1 is classified as a pseudogene. The length of the CDR3 is 14 residues. The DNA of the CDR3 is TGCACCAGCAGCCACCGGGGGAGTTGTGAAAAACTGTTTTTT. Translation: CTSSHRGSCEKLFF.

A few counts support this clonotype. The CDR3 is CSAREGGADGYTF. The CDR3 DNA is TGCAGTGCTAGAGAGGGGGGCGCGGATGGCTACACCTTC. The chain employs TRBV20-1 and TRBJ1-2; the D gene is possibly TRBD1 (6 bases). V was clipped by 0 bases and J by 6 bases, with 11 bases between them. Germline V gene lookup returns CDR1 DFQATT and CDR2 SNEGSKA (reference sequence). This CDR3 is 13 amino acids long.